These T cell receptor beta chains were read from a single sample in a study of T cells in Graves' hyperthyroidism and ophthalmopathy. Using its own MiXCR run on the multiplex PCR reads, TCRdb lists one record per CDR3 protein. This table holds some 420,000 distinct CDR3 sequences, roughly an eighth found once. Specimen: blood. These receptor sequences come from a woman between 18 and 30 years old with Graves' hyperthyroidism. The CDR3 runs from the conserved cysteine through the conserved F or W. Each record gives: V gene, CDR3 length, J gene, D gene, clone size, CDR3 protein, CDR3 DNA. The D gene is left open where the match is weak. Some rows mark clone size as missing; the rest say once, few, many or name a class of expanded clone.

>TRBV7-6|13|TRBJ1-1|TRBD1|many
CASRLTGEGEAFF
TGTGCCAGCAGGCTTACAGGGGAAGGGGAAGCTTTCTTT
>TRBV7-3|17|TRBJ2-7|.|many
CASSFSDAYHVTAEQYF
TGTGCCAGCAGCTTCTCGGACGCGTACCACGTGACCGCCGAGCAGTACTTC
>TRBV7-9|17|TRBJ2-3|TRBD2|few
CASSDTSGSLGTDTQYF
TGTGCCAGCAGCGACACTAGCGGGAGCCTCGGCACAGATACGCAGTATTTT
>TRBV5-1|14|TRBJ2-7|.|.
CASSLVSLNYEQYF
TGCGCCAGCAGCTTGGTGTCTCTAAACTACGAGCAGTACTTC
>TRBV28|15|TRBJ2-5|.|many
CASSPRTAYQETQYF
TGTGCCAGCAGTCCCCGGACAGCCTACCAAGAGACCCAGTACTTC
>TRBV27|13|TRBJ1-2|.|many
CASSPRETYGYTF
TGTGCCAGCAGTCCGAGGGAGACCTATGGCTACACCTTC
>TRBV7-9|15|TRBJ1-2|.|.
CASSPRGARDYGYTF
TGTGCCAGCAGCCCCCGGGGAGCGAGGGACTATGGCTACACCTTC
>TRBV28|14|TRBJ2-5|TRBD2|many
CASSPIAGEETQYF
TGTGCCAGCAGTCCCATAGCGGGAGAAGAGACCCAGTACTTC
>TRBV12-3/TRBV12-4|15|TRBJ2-1|.|few
CASSLGFSSYNEQFF
TGTGCCAGCAGCTTGGGGTTTAGCTCCTACAATGAGCAGTTCTTC
>TRBV27|16|TRBJ2-7|TRBD1|many
CASMKGRVGTGVEQYF
TGTGCCAGCATGAAGGGCCGCGTTGGGACAGGGGTAGAGCAGTACTTC
>TRBV28|14|TRBJ1-1|.|many
CASSLLPPGTEAFF
TGTGCCAGCAGTTTACTACCCCCTGGCACTGAAGCTTTCTTT
>TRBV5-1|16|TRBJ1-1|.|many
CASSSGLGDMNTEAFF
TGCGCCAGCAGCTCTGGCTTGGGGGACATGAACACTGAAGCTTTCTTT
>TRBV5-1|15|TRBJ2-5|TRBD2|many
CASSLFGRAEETQYF
TGCGCCAGCAGCTTGTTCGGGAGGGCCGAAGAGACCCAGTACTTC
>TRBV7-8|13|TRBJ2-5|.|many
CASSTDRQETQYF
TGTGCCAGCAGTACGGACAGACAAGAGACCCAGTACTTC
>TRBV28|15|TRBJ2-5|.|few
CASSLSVLTRETQYF
TGTGCCAGCAGTTTATCGGTACTTACGAGGGAGACCCAGTACTTC
>TRBV19|12|TRBJ1-1|.|few
CASKGMNAEAFF
TGTGCCAGTAAGGGCATGAACGCTGAAGCTTTCTTT
>TRBV19|16|TRBJ2-5|TRBD1|.
CASSTGQAWTQETQYF
TGTGCCAGTAGTACCGGACAGGCCTGGACCCAAGAGACCCAGTACTTC
>TRBV28|13|TRBJ2-7|TRBD1|.
CASRQGARDEQYF
TGTGCCAGCAGACAGGGGGCTCGGGACGAGCAGTACTTC
>TRBV29-1|12|TRBJ1-1|TRBD1|.
CSVDRGNTEAFF
TGCAGCGTGGACAGGGGGAACACTGAAGCTTTCTTT
>TRBV25-1|17|TRBJ2-6|.|.
CASSERGTESGANVLTF
TGTGCCAGCAGTGAACGGGGGACGGAAAGTGGGGCCAACGTCCTGACTTTC
>TRBV2|13|TRBJ2-7|.|many
CASNSLGNYEQYF
TGTGCCAGCAATTCTTTAGGGAATTACGAGCAGTACTTC
>TRBV28|19|TRBJ2-7|TRBD2|many
CASRGGLAGVGGISYEQYF
TGTGCCAGCAGGGGGGGACTAGCGGGAGTCGGTGGGATCTCCTACGAGCAGTACTTC
>TRBV7-9|16|TRBJ2-7|TRBD2|.
CASSLEPSGRVHEQYF
TGTGCCAGCAGCTTGGAGCCAAGCGGGAGAGTCCACGAGCAGTACTTC
>TRBV29-1|13|TRBJ2-7|.|many
CSVLVDPSYEQYF
TGCAGCGTGCTCGTGGATCCGTCCTACGAGCAGTACTTC
>TRBV30|14|TRBJ1-1|.|many
CAWNQGRMGTEAFF
TGTGCCTGGAATCAGGGCCGGATGGGCACTGAAGCTTTCTTT
>TRBV3-1|15|TRBJ2-7|.|many
CASSPSRSSSYEQYF
TGTGCCAGCAGCCCGAGCCGGTCCAGCTCCTACGAGCAGTACTTC
>TRBV28|16|TRBJ2-7|.|many
CASSLGQRKRLYEQYF
TGTGCCAGCAGTTTAGGTCAGAGAAAGAGGCTCTACGAGCAGTACTTC
>TRBV27|17|TRBJ2-3|TRBD2|many
CASIQSAGGLRTDTQYF
TGTGCCAGCATCCAGTCCGCGGGAGGACTTCGAACAGATACGCAGTATTTT
>TRBV12-3/TRBV12-4|14|TRBJ1-5|.|many
CASTNVGKSQPQHF
TGTGCCAGCACCAATGTGGGGAAGTCTCAGCCCCAGCATTTT
>TRBV2|12|TRBJ1-1|.|many
CASRPMNTEAFF
TGTGCCAGCAGGCCCATGAACACTGAAGCTTTCTTT
>TRBV6-1|14|TRBJ1-6|.|few
CASSRGRYNSPLHF
TGTGCCAGCAGCCGGGGCCGATATAATTCACCCCTCCACTTT
>TRBV15|16|TRBJ1-2|.|many
CATSRDRLGPNYGYTF
TGTGCCACCAGCAGAGATCGGTTGGGCCCAAACTATGGCTACACCTTC
>TRBV5-5|12|TRBJ2-2|.|many
CASSFINGELFF
TGTGCCAGCAGCTTTATTAACGGGGAGCTGTTTTTT
>TRBV3-1|13|TRBJ2-3|.|many
CASSQGRTDTQYF
TGTGCCAGCAGCCAAGGACGAACAGATACGCAGTATTTT
>TRBV2|16|TRBJ2-5|TRBD1|.
CASSEGNRGPQETQYF
TGTGCCAGCAGTGAAGGTAACAGGGGCCCACAAGAGACCCAGTACTTC